This paragraph reports one T cell receptor beta chain. This sample was taken from a study of T cells in Graves' hyperthyroidism and ophthalmopathy. TCR beta CDR3 region amplification was performed from RNA transcripts. TCR CDR3 underwent first-round RT-PCR with the HTBI primer set. Via MiXCR, TCRdb re-called the multiplex PCR reads, giving one row per CDR3 protein. Here the sample spans about 520,000 distinct CDR3 sequences, about 24% being singletons. J was trimmed by 5 bases and V by 8 bases; bases with no gene match: 9. Germline CDR1 is GTSNPN and CDR2 is SVGIG (reference sequence). This CDR3 is 13 amino acids long.

This TCR derives from a woman between 25 and 40 years old with Graves' ophthalmopathy. Sequencing input: blood. The chain uses TRBV30 and TRBJ2-5, with TRBD1 identical over 9 bases. In DNA form, the CDR3 reads TGTGCCCGCTCCTCCGGGACAGGGGAGACCCAGTACTTC. It translates to CARSSGTGETQYF.